The clone carrying this T cell receptor (beta chain) was found many times. Its antigen is as yet unknown. The authors amplified TCR beta CDR3 regions from RNA transcripts. Scientists carried out first-round RT-PCR using HTBI primers and then a second-round multiplex PCR. TCRdb recomputed calls from the multiplex PCR reads with MiXCR, one row per CDR3 protein. The repertoire holds 400,000 or so distinct CDR3 sequences, with 15% as singletons. CDR3 size: 14 residues. Trimming at V came to 4 bases and at J to 3 bases, leaving 5 bases not matched to a gene. CDR1 LGHNA and CDR2 YNFKEQ come from the germline V gene. This entry comes from a study of Graves' ophthalmopathy and Graves' hyperthyroidism. Whole-study findings and limits: Also, most clonotypes expanded in the thyroid above 0.001 frequency appeared in blood.

Aged 18 to 65, hyperthyroidism patients had new diagnoses of under 2 months' duration. The authors isolated PBMCs from around 10 ml of fresh peripheral blood. Sequences were obtained from peripheral blood. The receptor was derived from a young woman with stable Graves' hyperthyroidism. J is TRBJ2-7 and V is TRBV4-2, with 8 bases identical to TRBD1. CDR3 region: CASSPRDRNYEQYF. Here the CDR3 DNA reads TGTGCCAGCAGCCCCCGGGACAGGAACTACGAGCAGTACTTC.